This TCR beta chain was profiled in a study of OX40 agonist ivuxolimab in advanced cancers. Study-wide background: Every 2 weeks, patients got intravenous ivuxolimab at one of six dose levels (0.01-10 mg/kg). Patients with hepatocellular carcinoma, melanoma, renal cell or head and neck cancer made up the dose-escalation patients.

For this clone: As yet, its antigen is unknown.

TCRdb's table, derived via immunoSEQ multiplex PCR, lists solely in-frame clones and lacks some. The sample shows over 20,000 clones, 80% to 90% of them seen only once. This CDR3 comprises 16 residues. V shed 5 bases, J shed 2 bases, and the junction held 5 bases outside the gene matches. The germline V gene encodes CDR1 SEHNR and CDR2 FQNEAQ (reference sequence). Overall study findings and caveats: In the expanded peripheral T cells, antigen specificity was never determined. In the 0.1 to 3.0 mg/kg range, CD4+ and CD8+ blood T cells had expanded clonally by week 6.

The chain joins TRBV7-9 to TRBJ2-3; 12 bases agree with TRBD2. This clonotype was obtained from an adult with an advanced solid tumor such as melanoma, head and neck, liver or kidney cancer. This specimen was CD4+ or CD8+ T cells sorted from blood, taken in a trial of the OX40 agonist ivuxolimab. CDR3 region: CASSRRLAGATDTQYF. As DNA, the CDR3 is TGTGCCAGCAGCCGACGACTAGCGGGGGCCACAGATACGCAGTATTTT.